The rows below give T cell receptor beta chains drawn from one sample of a study of technical replicates of blood from a handful of donors. Clones were sequenced by immunoSEQ multiplex PCR, and TCRdb holds only the in-frame ones, with some missing. The sample contains around 71,000 clones, approximately 92% of which appear only once. Material: T cells isolated from PBMCs. All receptors derive from a human donor in good health. Both conserved end residues are part of each CDR3. D genes are given only for firm matches. Size values are once, few and many counts, or a class for expanded clones, and some rows have none.

15 | TRBJ1-4 | TRBD1 | TRBV7-6 | . | CASSQRTGFNEKLFF | TGTGCCAGCAGCCAAAGGACAGGGTTTAATGAAAAACTGTTTTTT
15 | TRBJ1-1 | . | TRBV28 | . | CASGRRGQINTEAFF | TGTGCCAGCGGCCGACGAGGACAGATTAACACTGAAGCTTTCTTT
13 | TRBJ1-1 | . | TRBV21-1 | . | CASRFFRGTEAFF | TGTGCCAGCAGGTTTTTTCGGGGCACTGAAGCTTTCTTT
18 | TRBJ2-7 | TRBD2 | TRBV2 | . | CASGIGVGTSGRSGEQYF | TGTGCCAGCGGTATTGGGGTAGGGACTAGCGGGAGATCCGGCGAGCAGTACTTC
14 | TRBJ1-2 | . | TRBV4-1 | . | CASSQPGLPYGYTF | TGCGCCAGCAGCCAGCCGGGACTGCCCTATGGCTACACCTTC
13 | TRBJ2-7 | TRBD1 | TRBV27 | . | CASTGQGVYEQYF | TGTGCCAGCACGGGACAGGGGGTCTACGAGCAGTACTTC
14 | TRBJ2-7 | TRBD2 | TRBV5-1 | . | CASSPGTSTHEQYF | TGCGCCAGCAGCCCCGGGACTAGCACCCACGAGCAGTACTTC
12 | TRBJ1-1 | . | TRBV7-8 | once | CASSQGNTEAFF | TGTGCCAGCAGCCAGGGGAACACTGAAGCTTTCTTT
15 | TRBJ2-7 | TRBD2 | TRBV7-2 | . | CASSRTSGIIHEQYF | TGTGCCAGCAGCCGTACTAGCGGGATAATTCACGAGCAGTACTTC
15 | TRBJ2-2 | TRBD2 | TRBV7-9 | . | CASSLDSGGTGELFF | TGTGCCAGCAGCTTAGACAGCGGGGGCACCGGGGAGCTGTTTTTT
17 | TRBJ2-4 | TRBD1 | TRBV27 | once | CASSPKFIGTGKNIQYF | TGTGCCAGCAGTCCTAAATTCATAGGGACAGGGAAAAACATTCAGTACTTC
12 | TRBJ2-5 | . | TRBV27 | . | CASSGPGETQYF | TGTGCCAGCAGTGGCCCAGGGGAGACCCAGTACTTC
15 | TRBJ1-2 | . | TRBV6-5 | . | CASNPIRAAPGGYTF | TGTGCCAGCAACCCCATTAGGGCCGCCCCGGGGGGCTACACCTTC
16 | TRBJ2-5 | . | TRBV7-7 | . | CASSLALDSFQETQYF | TGTGCTAGCAGCTTAGCTCTGGACAGCTTTCAAGAGACCCAGTACTTC
13 | TRBJ1-3 | TRBD1 | TRBV19 | . | CASRIQGSNTIYF | TGTGCCAGTAGGATACAGGGGTCTAACACCATATATTTT
14 | TRBJ2-1 | . | TRBV2 | . | CASSEPGGLDEQFF | TGTGCCAGCAGTGAACCGGGGGGCCTGGATGAGCAGTTCTTC
15 | TRBJ2-1 | TRBD1 | TRBV7-8 | . | CASSSAGQGHNEQFF | TGTGCCAGCAGCTCGGCCGGACAGGGACACAATGAGCAGTTCTTC
12 | TRBJ1-5 | TRBD1 | TRBV10-3 | once | CAISESGTGGHF | TGTGCCATCAGTGAGTCGGGGACAGGGGGACATTTT
14 | TRBJ1-4 | . | TRBV30 | . | CAWSVQWEGEKLFF | TGTGCCTGGAGTGTACAATGGGAGGGCGAAAAACTGTTTTTT
22 | TRBJ2-6 | TRBD2 | TRBV4-1 | . | CASRSSPGGLAGVISGANVLTF | TGCGCCAGCAGATCCTCACCCGGGGGACTAGCGGGAGTGATCTCTGGGGCCAACGTCCTGACTTTC
9 | TRBJ2-7 | . | TRBV6-5 | . | CAVGYEQYF | TGTGCCGTCGGTTACGAGCAGTACTTC
14 | TRBJ1-1 | . | TRBV6-5 | . | CASSYQDRNTEAFF | TGTGCCAGCAGTTACCAGGACAGGAACACTGAAGCTTTCTTT
17 | TRBJ2-2 | TRBD2 | TRBV7-9 | . | CASSYSRAGESTGELFF | TGTGCCAGCAGCTATAGCAGGGCGGGAGAGAGCACCGGGGAGCTGTTTTTT
15 | TRBJ2-1 | TRBD1 | TRBV13 | . | CASSTTGFTYNEQFF | TGTGCCAGCAGCACGACAGGGTTCACCTACAATGAGCAGTTCTTC
12 | TRBJ2-7 | . | TRBV28 | . | CASSEGAYEQYF | TGTGCCAGCAGTGAGGGGGCCTACGAGCAGTACTTC
17 | TRBJ2-2 | TRBD2 | TRBV9 | . | CASSVVSSGRKAGELFF | TGTGCCAGCAGCGTAGTATCGAGCGGGAGAAAAGCCGGGGAGCTGTTTTTT
15 | TRBJ2-1 | TRBD2 | TRBV11-2 | . | CASSHSGTSYNEQFF | TGTGCCAGCAGCCATAGCGGGACCTCCTACAATGAGCAGTTCTTC
14 | TRBJ1-3 | . | TRBV10-3 | . | CAISEETGGNTIYF | TGTGCCATCAGTGAGGAGACAGGAGGAAACACCATATATTTT
14 | TRBJ2-7 | . | TRBV5-1 | . | CASRLHFGAYEQYF | TGCGCCAGCAGATTGCATTTCGGGGCCTACGAGCAGTACTTC
16 | TRBJ1-4 | . | TRBV15 | . | CATSRANQGRSEKLFF | TGTGCCACCAGCAGAGCCAATCAGGGCCGGAGTGAAAAACTGTTTTTT
16 | TRBJ2-5 | TRBD2 | TRBV13 | . | CASSYPSGRAGETQYF | TGTGCCAGCAGCTACCCTAGCGGGAGGGCCGGGGAGACCCAGTACTTC
14 | TRBJ1-2 | . | TRBV19 | . | CASSIGRGVYGYTF | TGTGCCAGTAGTATTGGTAGGGGCGTCTATGGCTACACCTTC
12 | TRBJ2-2 | . | TRBV28 | once | CASSLLSGELFF | TGTGCCAGCAGTTTATTATCTGGGGAGCTGTTTTTT
14 | TRBJ1-3 | . | TRBV4-1 | . | CASSRRDDGNTIYF | TGCGCCAGCAGCCGCAGGGATGATGGAAACACCATATATTTT
14 | TRBJ1-1 | TRBD1 | TRBV7-9 | . | CASSVGAGGPEAFF | TGTGCCAGCAGCGTGGGTGCAGGGGGTCCTGAAGCTTTCTTT
16 | TRBJ2-5 | TRBD2 | TRBV4-1 | . | CASSQDPAGVRETQYF | TGCGCCAGCAGCCAAGATCCCGCGGGAGTGAGGGAGACCCAGTACTTC
14 | TRBJ2-7 | . | TRBV5-6 | . | CASSLIPAGYEQYF | TGTGCCAGCAGCTTGATTCCTGCAGGCTACGAGCAGTACTTC
17 | TRBJ2-1 | TRBD2 | TRBV27 | . | CASSLWFASGRVDEQFF | TGTGCCAGCAGTTTATGGTTTGCTAGCGGGAGAGTAGATGAGCAGTTCTTC
16 | TRBJ2-1 | TRBD2 | TRBV5-4 | . | CASSSPGLVNFDEQFF | TGTGCCAGCAGTTCTCCGGGACTAGTCAATTTCGATGAGCAGTTCTTC
13 | TRBJ1-2 | TRBD1 | TRBV5-4 | . | CASNLQGWDGYTF | TGTGCCAGCAATTTACAGGGGTGGGATGGCTACACCTTC
15 | TRBJ2-3 | . | TRBV21-1 | . | CASTITSGCGDTQYF | TGTGCCAGCACAATAACTAGCGGGTGTGGAGATACGCAGTATTTT
15 | TRBJ2-7 | TRBD1 | TRBV9 | . | CASSVRGTGLSEQYF | TGTGCCAGCAGCGTAAGGGGGACAGGGTTATCCGAGCAGTACTTC
13 | TRBJ1-4 | . | TRBV27 | . | CASRGRGSEKLFF | TGTGCCAGCAGGGGCAGGGGTAGTGAAAAACTGTTTTTT
18 | TRBJ1-2 | TRBD1 | TRBV11-3 | . | CASSLGRGHLLTDYGYTF | TGTGCCAGCAGCTTAGGCAGGGGGCATCTCCTCACTGACTATGGCTACACCTTC
14 | TRBJ2-1 | . | TRBV13 | . | CASSSRQDYNEQFF | TGTGCCAGCAGCAGCAGACAGGACTACAATGAGCAGTTCTTC
11 | TRBJ2-7 | . | TRBV29-1 | . | CSVDRGDEQYF | TGCAGCGTTGACAGGGGCGACGAGCAGTACTTC
13 | TRBJ1-2 | . | TRBV6-1 | . | CASSEAGGYGYTF | TGTGCCAGCAGTGAAGCTGGGGGGTACGGCTACACCTTC
12 | TRBJ2-3 | . | TRBV30 | . | CAWTGYTDTQYF | TGTGCCTGGACAGGATACACAGATACGCAGTATTTT
14 | TRBJ2-1 | TRBD2 | TRBV11-3 | . | CASGAGGGYNEQFF | TGTGCCAGCGGGGCGGGAGGAGGCTACAATGAGCAGTTCTTC
14 | TRBJ2-7 | . | TRBV15 | . | CATSVSDTPYEQYF | TGTGCCACCAGCGTTAGCGATACCCCCTACGAGCAGTACTTC
15 | TRBJ2-7 | . | TRBV25-1 | . | CASSELGTTSYEQYF | TGTGCCAGCAGTGAATTAGGGACAACGTCCTACGAGCAGTACTTC